This TCR beta chain was obtained from a study of T-cell reconstitution after alpha-beta-depleted transplantation in children (TCRdb year 2016). Regarding the complete study: Using TCR repertoire profiling, the study followed T-cell immune reconstitution in a quantitative way in children after TCRalphabeta/CD19-depleted allogeneic hematopoietic cell transplantation.

The V and J ends are trimmed by 6 bases and 4 bases, leaving 19 bases between them. From a lookup of the germline V gene, CDR1 and CDR2 are MNHNS and SASEGT. From its cysteine to its phenylalanine, the CDR3 spans 16 amino acids. Only the CDR3 DNA stays, 48 bases, in frame from base 1. This clonotype has only a few counts. Its antigen is currently not known. Per-base qualities were not stored, and no clone one base away is much larger. Libraries were built with PCR. Sequenced on an Illumina HiSeq 2500. TCR library preparation used molecular barcoding, with unique molecular identifiers applied to normalize quantification of the TCRbeta repertoire. TCRdb applied fastp at Q25 and MiXCR to the public reads, then kept only in-frame beta chains. A single entry per CDR3 protein holds the most common genes and DNA from its merged rows. The sample table holds about 500,000 distinct CDR3 sequences, of which approximately 32% were seen once. The ten largest clones capture approximately 2.3% of the sample.

Source: PBMCs from the stem cell graft donor, taken from the stem cell graft. The V gene is TRBV6-1 and the J gene is TRBJ1-5, with TRBD1 as a weak D call on 6 bases. This TCR was recovered from a human donor who donated a stem cell graft to a child with aplastic anemia. The CDR3 is CASSPQTGRGNQPQHF. The sequenced DNA is TGTGCCAGCAGCCCACAGACAGGCAGAGGAAATCAGCCCCAGCATTTT.